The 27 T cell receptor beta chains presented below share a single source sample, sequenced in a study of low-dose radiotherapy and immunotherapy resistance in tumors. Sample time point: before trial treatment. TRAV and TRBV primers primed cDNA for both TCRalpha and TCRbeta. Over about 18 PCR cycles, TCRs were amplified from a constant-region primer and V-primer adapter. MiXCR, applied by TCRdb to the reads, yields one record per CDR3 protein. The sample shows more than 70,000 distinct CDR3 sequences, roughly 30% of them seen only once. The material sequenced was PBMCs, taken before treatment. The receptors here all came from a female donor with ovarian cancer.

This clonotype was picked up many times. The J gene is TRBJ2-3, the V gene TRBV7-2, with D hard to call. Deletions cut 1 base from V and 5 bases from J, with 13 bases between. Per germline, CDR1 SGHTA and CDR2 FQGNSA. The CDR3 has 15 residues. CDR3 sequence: CASSLDGQVEDTQYF. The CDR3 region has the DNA TGTGCCAGCAGCTTAGATGGGCAGGTGGAAGATACGCAGTATTTT.

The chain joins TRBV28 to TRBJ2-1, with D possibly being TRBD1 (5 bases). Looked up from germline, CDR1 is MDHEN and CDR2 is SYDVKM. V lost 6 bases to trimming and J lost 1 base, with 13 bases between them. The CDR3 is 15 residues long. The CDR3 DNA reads TGTGCCAGCAGCCCTGGGGCCGGATCCTACAATGAGCAGTTCTTC. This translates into CASSPGAGSYNEQFF.

The CDR3, as DNA: TGTGCCGGCCGCCTAACCATCAATGAGCAGTTCTTC. It encodes CAGRLTINEQFF. V gene TRBV27 combines with J gene TRBJ2-1, with D hard to call. The V gene lost 11 bases and the J gene lost 6 bases, with 14 bases spanning the gap. Looked up from germline, CDR1 is MNHEY and CDR2 is SMNVEV (reference sequence). The CDR3 runs to 12 residues.

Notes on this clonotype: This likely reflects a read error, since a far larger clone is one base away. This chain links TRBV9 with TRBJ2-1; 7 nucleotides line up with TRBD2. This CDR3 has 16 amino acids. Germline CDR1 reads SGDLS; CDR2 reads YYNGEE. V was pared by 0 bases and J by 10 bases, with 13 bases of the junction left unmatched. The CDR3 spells CASSVGFAGVHYEQFF. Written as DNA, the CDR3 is TGTGCCAGCAGCGTAGGCTTTGCGGGAGTCCACTACGAGCAGTTCTTC.

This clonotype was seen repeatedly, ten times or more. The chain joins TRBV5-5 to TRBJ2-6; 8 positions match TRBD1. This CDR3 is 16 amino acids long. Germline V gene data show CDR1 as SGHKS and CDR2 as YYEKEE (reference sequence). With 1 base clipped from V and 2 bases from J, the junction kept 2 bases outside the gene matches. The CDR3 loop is CASSLPDRAGANVLTF. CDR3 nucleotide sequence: TGTGCCAGCAGCTTGCCGGACAGGGCTGGGGCCAACGTCCTGACTTTC.

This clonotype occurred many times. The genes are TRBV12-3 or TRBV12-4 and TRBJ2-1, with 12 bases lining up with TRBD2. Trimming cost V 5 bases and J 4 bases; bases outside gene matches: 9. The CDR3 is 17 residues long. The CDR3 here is CASSEKTSGSKYNEQFF. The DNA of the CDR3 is TGTGCCAGCAGTGAGAAGACTAGCGGGAGCAAATACAATGAGCAGTTCTTC.

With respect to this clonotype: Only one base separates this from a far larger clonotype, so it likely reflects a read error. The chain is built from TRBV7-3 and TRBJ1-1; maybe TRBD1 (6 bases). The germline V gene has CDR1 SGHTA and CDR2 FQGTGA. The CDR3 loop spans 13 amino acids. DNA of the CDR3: TGTGCCAGCAGCAACGGTGGGGGCGATGAAGCTTACTTT. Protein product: CASSNGGGDEAYF.

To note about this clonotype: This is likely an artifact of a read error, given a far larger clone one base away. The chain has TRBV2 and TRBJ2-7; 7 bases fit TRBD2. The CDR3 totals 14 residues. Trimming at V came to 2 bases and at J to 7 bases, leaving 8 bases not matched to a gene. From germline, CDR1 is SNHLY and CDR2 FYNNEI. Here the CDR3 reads CASSETSVANEQYF. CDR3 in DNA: TGTGCCAGCAGTGAAACTAGCGTTGCCAATGAGCAGTACTTC.

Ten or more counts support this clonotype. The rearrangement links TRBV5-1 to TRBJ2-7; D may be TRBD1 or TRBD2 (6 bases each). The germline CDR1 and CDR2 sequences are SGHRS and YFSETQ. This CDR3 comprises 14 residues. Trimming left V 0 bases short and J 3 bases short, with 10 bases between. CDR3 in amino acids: CASSLEGGFYEQYF. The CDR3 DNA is TGCGCCAGCAGCTTGGAGGGGGGTTTCTACGAGCAGTACTTC.

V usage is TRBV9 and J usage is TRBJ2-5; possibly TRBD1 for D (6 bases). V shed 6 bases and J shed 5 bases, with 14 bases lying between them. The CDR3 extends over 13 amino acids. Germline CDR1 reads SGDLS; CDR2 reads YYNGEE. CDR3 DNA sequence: TGTGCCAGCAACAGTGGACAGTGGGAGACCCAGTACTTC. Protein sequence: CASNSGQWETQYF.

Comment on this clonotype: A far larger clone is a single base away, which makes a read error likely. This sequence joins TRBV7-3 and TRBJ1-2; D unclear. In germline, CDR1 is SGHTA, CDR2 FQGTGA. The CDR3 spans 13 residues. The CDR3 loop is CARSPGEPSGYTF. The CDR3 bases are TGTGCCCGCAGCCCTGGGGAGCCGAGTGGCTACACCTTC.

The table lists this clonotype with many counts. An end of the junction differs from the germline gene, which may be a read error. The CDR3 loop is CASKLAGEGTGVF. CDR3 coding DNA: TGTGCCAGTAAACTAGCGGGAGAGGGGACGGGGGTTTTT. The chain couples TRBV19 to TRBJ2-3, with 11 bases lining up with TRBD2. The CDR3 is made up of 13 amino acids. Germline V gene sequence: CDR1 LNHDA, CDR2 SQIVND (reference sequence).

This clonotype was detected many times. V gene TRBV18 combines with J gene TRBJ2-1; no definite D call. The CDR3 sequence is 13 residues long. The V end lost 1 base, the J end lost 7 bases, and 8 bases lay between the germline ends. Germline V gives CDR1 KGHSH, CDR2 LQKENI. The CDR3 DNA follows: TGTGCCAGCTCACCACGGGCCAGAAATGAGCAGTTCTTC. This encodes CASSPRARNEQFF.

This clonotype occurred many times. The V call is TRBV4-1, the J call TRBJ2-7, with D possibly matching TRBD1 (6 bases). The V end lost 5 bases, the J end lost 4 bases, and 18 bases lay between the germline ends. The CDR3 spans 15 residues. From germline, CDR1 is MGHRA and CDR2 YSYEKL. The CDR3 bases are TGCGCCAGCAGCTTCGCCGGGGACAATAGTTACGAGCAGTACTTC. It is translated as CASSFAGDNSYEQYF.

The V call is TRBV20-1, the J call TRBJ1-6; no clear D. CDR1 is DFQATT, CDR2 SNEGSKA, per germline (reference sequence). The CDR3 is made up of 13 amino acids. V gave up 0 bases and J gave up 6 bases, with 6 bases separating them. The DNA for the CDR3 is TGCAGTGCTAGAGAGCCCGTTAATTCACCCCTCCACTTT. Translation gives CSAREPVNSPLHF.

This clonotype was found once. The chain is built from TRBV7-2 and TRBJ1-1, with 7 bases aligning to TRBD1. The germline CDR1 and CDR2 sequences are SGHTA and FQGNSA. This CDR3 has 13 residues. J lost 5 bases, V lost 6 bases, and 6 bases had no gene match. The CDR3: CASRTTGVTEAFF. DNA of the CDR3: TGTGCCAGCAGAACTACAGGGGTAACTGAAGCTTTCTTT.

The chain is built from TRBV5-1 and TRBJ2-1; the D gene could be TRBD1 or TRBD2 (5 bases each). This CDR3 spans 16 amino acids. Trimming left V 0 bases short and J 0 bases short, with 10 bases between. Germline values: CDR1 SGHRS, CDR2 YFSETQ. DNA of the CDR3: TGCGCCAGCAGCTTGGGGTGGGGGAGCTCCTACAATGAGCAGTTCTTC. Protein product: CASSLGWGSSYNEQFF.

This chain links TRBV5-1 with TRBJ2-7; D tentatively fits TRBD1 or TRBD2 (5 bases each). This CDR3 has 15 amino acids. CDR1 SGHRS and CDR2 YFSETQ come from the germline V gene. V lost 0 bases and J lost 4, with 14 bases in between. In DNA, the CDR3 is TGCGCCAGCAGCTTGGAGGTCGGGACCTTGTACGAGCAGTACTTC. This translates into CASSLEVGTLYEQYF.

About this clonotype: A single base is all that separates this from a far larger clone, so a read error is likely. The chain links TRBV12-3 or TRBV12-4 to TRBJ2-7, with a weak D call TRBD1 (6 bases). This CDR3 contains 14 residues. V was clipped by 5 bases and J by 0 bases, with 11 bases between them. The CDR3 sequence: CASSIQDSSYEQYF. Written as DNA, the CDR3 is TGTGCCAGCAGTATCCAGGACAGCTCCTACGAGCAGTACTTC.

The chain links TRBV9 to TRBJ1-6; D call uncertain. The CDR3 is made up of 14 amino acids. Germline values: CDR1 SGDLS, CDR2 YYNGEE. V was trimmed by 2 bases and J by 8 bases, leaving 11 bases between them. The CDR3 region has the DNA TGTGCCAGCAGCGTCGGACTCAGCTATTCACCCCTCCACTTT. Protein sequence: CASSVGLSYSPLHF.

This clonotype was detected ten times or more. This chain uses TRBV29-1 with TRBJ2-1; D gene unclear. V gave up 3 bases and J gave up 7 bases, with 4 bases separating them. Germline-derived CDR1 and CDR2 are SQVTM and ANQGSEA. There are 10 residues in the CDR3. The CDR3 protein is CSVDWNEQFF. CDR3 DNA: TGCAGCGTTGATTGGAATGAGCAGTTCTTC.

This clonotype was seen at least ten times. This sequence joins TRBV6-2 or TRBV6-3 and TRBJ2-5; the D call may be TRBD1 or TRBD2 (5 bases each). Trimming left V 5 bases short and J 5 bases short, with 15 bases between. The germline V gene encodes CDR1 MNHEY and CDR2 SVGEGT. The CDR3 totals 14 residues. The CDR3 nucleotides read TGTGCCAGCAGTGAGATCTTCGGGACGGAGACCCAGTACTTC. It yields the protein CASSEIFGTETQYF.

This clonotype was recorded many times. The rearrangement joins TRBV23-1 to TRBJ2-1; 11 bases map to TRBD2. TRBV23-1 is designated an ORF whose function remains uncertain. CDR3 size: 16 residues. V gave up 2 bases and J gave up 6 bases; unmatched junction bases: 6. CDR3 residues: CASSQGWGLAVNEQFF. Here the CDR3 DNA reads TGCGCCAGCAGTCAAGGATGGGGACTAGCGGTCAATGAGCAGTTCTTC.

The CDR3 reads CASRTTGQLQETQYF. DNA for the CDR3: TGTGCCAGCAGGACTACGGGACAGCTCCAAGAGACCCAGTACTTC. This chain joins TRBV28 and TRBJ2-5, with 7 bases that match TRBD1. The CDR3 spans 15 residues. Trimming at V came to 6 bases and at J to 1 base, leaving 8 bases not matched to a gene. CDR1 and CDR2 from the germline V gene are MDHEN and SYDVKM.

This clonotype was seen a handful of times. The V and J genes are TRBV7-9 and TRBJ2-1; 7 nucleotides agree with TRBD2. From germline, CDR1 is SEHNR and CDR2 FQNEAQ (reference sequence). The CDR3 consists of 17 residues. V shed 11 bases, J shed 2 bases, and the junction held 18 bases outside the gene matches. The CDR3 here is CAPEAWLGLPTYNEQFF. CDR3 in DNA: TGTGCCCCCGAGGCTTGGTTGGGACTACCTACCTACAATGAGCAGTTCTTC. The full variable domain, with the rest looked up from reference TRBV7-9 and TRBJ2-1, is DTGVSQNPRHKITKRGQNVTFRCDPISEHNRLYWYRQTLGQGPEFLTYFQNEAQLEKSRLLSDRFSAERPKGSFSTLEIQRTEQGDSAMYLCAPEAWLGLPTYNEQFFGPGTRLTVL.

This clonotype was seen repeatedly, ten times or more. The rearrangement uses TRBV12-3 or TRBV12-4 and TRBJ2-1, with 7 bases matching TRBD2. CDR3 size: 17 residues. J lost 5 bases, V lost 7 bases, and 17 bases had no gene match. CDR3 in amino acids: CASTPDPKGGLDNEQFF. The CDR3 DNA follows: TGTGCCAGCACCCCGGACCCGAAGGGAGGGCTTGACAATGAGCAGTTCTTC.

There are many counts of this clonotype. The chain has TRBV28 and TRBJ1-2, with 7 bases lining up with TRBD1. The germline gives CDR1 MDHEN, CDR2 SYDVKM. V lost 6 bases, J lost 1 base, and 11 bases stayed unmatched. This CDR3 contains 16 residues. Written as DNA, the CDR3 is TGTGCCAGCAGCCCCTTCCAGGGGGGAAATAACTATGGCTACACCTTC. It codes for CASSPFQGGNNYGYTF.